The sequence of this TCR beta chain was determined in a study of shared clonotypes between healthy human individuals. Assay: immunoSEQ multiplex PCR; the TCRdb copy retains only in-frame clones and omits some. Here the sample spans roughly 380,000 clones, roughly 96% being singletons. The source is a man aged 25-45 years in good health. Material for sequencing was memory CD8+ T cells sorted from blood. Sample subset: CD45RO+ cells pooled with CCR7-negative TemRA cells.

The CDR3 DNA sequence: TGTGCCAGCAGCCCCGGGGGGGCCTACGAGCAGTACTTC. It translates to CASSPGGAYEQYF. J is TRBJ2-7 and V is TRBV7-9; 8 bases agree with TRBD2. CDR3 length: 13 residues. V lost 5 bases, J lost 2 bases, and 2 bases stayed unmatched. CDR1 and CDR2 from the germline V gene are SEHNR and FQNEAQ (reference sequence).